The 15 T cell receptor beta chains presented below share a single source sample, sequenced in a study of T cell responses to AZD1222 COVID-19 vaccine. Libraries were prepared by immunoSEQ multiplex PCR; TCRdb keeps only in-frame clonotypes and omits some of them. The table has around 160,000 clones, about 91% seen once. The input for sequencing was peripheral blood, taken on day 0 of AZD1222 vaccination. The source is an adult in good health.

The CDR3 DNA follows: TGTGCCAGCAGCTTAGGGGGACCAGCGGGGGTACAAGAGACCCAGTACTTC. Residues: CASSLGGPAGVQETQYF. The chain joins TRBV5-4 to TRBJ2-5; 8 nucleotides line up with TRBD2. Germline V lookup: CDR1 SGHNT, CDR2 YYREEE (reference sequence). Unmatched junction bases numbered 11, after V lost 2 bases and J lost 2 bases. The CDR3 consists of 17 residues.

The CDR3 protein is CASSLQQGRTEAFF. The CDR3 coding sequence is TGTGCCAGCAGCTTACAGCAGGGGAGAACTGAAGCTTTCTTT. The chain couples TRBV7-2 to TRBJ1-1; the D gene is possibly TRBD1 (6 bases). Germline values: CDR1 SGHTA, CDR2 FQGNSA. Trimming took 2 bases from V and 5 from J, leaving 12 bases between them. The CDR3 loop spans 14 amino acids.

The gene calls are TRBV6-5 and TRBJ1-5, with 7 positions matching TRBD1. From germline, CDR1 is MNHEY and CDR2 SVGAGI. With V trimmed by 10 bases and J by 3 bases, 9 bases remained unmatched. The CDR3 consists of 14 residues. The CDR3 loop reads CATKGGQYNQPQHF. The CDR3 DNA is TGTGCCACCAAGGGGGGACAGTACAATCAGCCCCAGCATTTT.

The chain employs TRBV27 and TRBJ1-1, with D perhaps TRBD1 (6 bases). V gave up 2 bases and J gave up 0 bases, with 7 bases separating them. CDR1 and CDR2 from the germline V gene are MNHEY and SMNVEV (reference sequence). The CDR3 contains 14 residues. This chain's CDR3 is CASSLDRMNTEAFF. In DNA, the CDR3 is TGTGCCAGCAGTTTAGACAGGATGAACACTGAAGCTTTCTTT.

This chain joins TRBV7-2 and TRBJ1-2; D is uncertain. The germline gives CDR1 SGHTA, CDR2 FQGNSA. V was shortened by 3 bases and J by 0 bases, with 5 bases between the two germline ends. The CDR3 extends over 13 amino acids. The CDR3 reads CASSFRSNYGYTF. CDR3 nucleotides: TGTGCCAGCAGCTTTAGATCTAACTATGGCTACACCTTC. Full variable domain (remainder filled in from reference TRBV7-2 and TRBJ1-2): GAGVSQSPSNKVTEKGKDVELRCDPISGHTALYWYRQSLGQGLEFLIYFQGNSAPDKSGLPSDRFSAERTGGSVSTLTIQRTQQEDSAVYLCASSFRSNYGYTFGSGTRLTVV.

V gene TRBV9 combines with J gene TRBJ1-1; 7 bases match TRBD1. CDR1 SGDLS and CDR2 YYNGEE come from the germline V gene. This CDR3 region has 15 residues. The V gene end was trimmed by 0 bases and the J gene end by 1 base; junction bases not matched to a gene: 3. DNA for the CDR3: TGTGCCAGCAGCGTAGGAGGACAGGCGAACACTGAAGCTTTCTTT. Translation: CASSVGGQANTEAFF.

There are a few counts of this clone. The J gene is TRBJ1-2, the V gene TRBV24-1; D remains unclear. In germline, CDR1 is KGHDR, CDR2 SFDVKD. The ends were cut back, 1 base at V and 7 bases at J, with 9 bases in the middle. CDR3 size: 13 residues. In DNA, the CDR3 is TGTGCCACCAGTGATTTTGCCCAGTCTGGCTACACCTTC. This codes for CATSDFAQSGYTF.

CDR3 in DNA: TGTGCCAGCAGTTTTTTGCATGAGCAGTTCTTC. Translated: CASSFLHEQFF. The chain couples TRBV12-3 or TRBV12-4 to TRBJ2-1, with unresolved D. The ends were cut back, 3 bases at V and 8 bases at J, with 5 bases in the middle. The CDR3 sequence is 11 residues long.

The chain recombines TRBV4-3 with TRBJ2-1, with TRBD1 matching 7 bases. The CDR3 is 15 residues long. Germline-derived CDR1 and CDR2 are LGHNA and YSLEER. The V segment lost 0 bases and the J segment 8 bases; nucleotides outside the gene matches: 7. The DNA for the CDR3 is TGCGCCAGCAGCCAAGAATATAGGGGGCAGGATGAGCAGTTCTTC. This translates into CASSQEYRGQDEQFF.

The chain employs TRBV19 and TRBJ1-4; TRBD1 is a possible D gene (5 bases). The CDR3 spans 15 residues. Germline V CDR1 and CDR2: LNHDA, SQIVND (reference sequence). Trimming pared 6 bases from V and 4 bases from J, leaving 15 bases between. The CDR3 region has the DNA TGTGCCAGTAGATCCGGCGGCAGGGTTAATGAAAAACTGTTTTTT. Residues: CASRSGGRVNEKLFF.

The chain links TRBV19 to TRBJ1-5; unclear D gene. Between the trimmed V and J ends, which lost 3 bases and 4 bases, there was a span of 13 bases. The CDR3 consists of 15 residues. Per germline, CDR1 LNHDA and CDR2 SQIVND (reference sequence). DNA for the CDR3: TGTGCCAGTAGTATTGGGCTTCAGGTGAATCAGCCCCAGCATTTT. Its protein product is CASSIGLQVNQPQHF.

The chain has TRBV18 and TRBJ2-1, with 9 nucleotides matching TRBD1. Per the germline V gene, CDR1 is KGHSH and CDR2 is LQKENI. Trimming removed 3 bases from V and 4 bases from J; junction bases left unmatched: 10. The CDR3 is 17 amino acids. The CDR3 nucleotides are TGTGCCAGCTCACCTGGGACAGGGCCCCTCCCATACAATGAGCAGTTCTTC. Amino acids: CASSPGTGPLPYNEQFF.

V gene TRBV12-5 combines with J gene TRBJ1-1; 8 positions match TRBD1. CDR1 and CDR2 (germline): LGHNT, FRNRAP. This CDR3 has 21 residues. J was trimmed by 3 bases and V by 0 bases; bases with no gene match: 21. Here the CDR3 DNA reads TGTGCTAGTGGTTTGGTAGAAGTATATGCGGATGGGACAGGACCTTACACTGAAGCTTTCTTT. This translates into CASGLVEVYADGTGPYTEAFF.

The genes are TRBV15 and TRBJ2-3; D perhaps matches TRBD2 (6 bases). Germline values: CDR1 LNHNV, CDR2 YYDKDF (reference sequence). This CDR3 is 16 amino acids long. V lost 0 bases and J 4 bases, leaving 14 bases between the germline ends. CDR3 DNA: TGTGCCACCAGCAGAGAACCGGGACCGGGAGCAGATACGCAGTATTTT. Its protein product is CATSREPGPGADTQYF.

The chain is built from TRBV7-2 and TRBJ2-7, with D tentatively TRBD1 or TRBD2 (5 bases each). This CDR3 is built from 13 residues. Trimming shortened V by 1 base and J by 4 bases, and 8 bases separated the two germline ends. Germline V CDR1 and CDR2: SGHTA, FQGNSA. The CDR3 reads CASSLGDGYEQYF. The CDR3 region has the DNA TGTGCCAGCAGCTTAGGGGACGGGTACGAGCAGTACTTC. The complete variable domain, with remaining parts taken from reference TRBV7-2 and TRBJ2-7, reads GAGVSQSPSNKVTEKGKDVELRCDPISGHTALYWYRQSLGQGLEFLIYFQGNSAPDKSGLPSDRFSAERTGGSVSTLTIQRTQQEDSAVYLCASSLGDGYEQYFGPGTRLTVT.